This TCR beta chain derives from a study of blood T cell repertoires in COVID-19. Study information: Samples representing acute and convalescent COVID-19 were sourced from the United States, Italy and Spain. PBMCs, B-cell-depleted T cells, or T cells were the source of the cDNA or gDNA that made up the material.

Assay used: immunoSEQ multiplex PCR; TCRdb lists only in-frame clones, some missing. The sample comprises roughly 150,000 clones, roughly four fifths of which are singletons, and roughly a tenth rests with the top ten. This CDR3 spans 14 amino acids. V shed 7 bases, J shed 5 bases, and the junction held 7 bases outside the gene matches. Germline values: CDR1 WSHSY, CDR2 SAAADI. The material sequenced was peripheral blood. This TCR came from a human donor in a cohort sampled during active COVID-19. The chain couples TRBV10-2 to TRBJ2-5; the match to TRBD1 covers 10 bases. Here the CDR3 DNA reads TGCGCCAGCAAAGACGACAGGGGGCGGGAGACCCAGTACTTC. It translates to CASKDDRGRETQYF.